The present TCR beta chain was sequenced within a study of CD8 T cells in Susac syndrome. General study findings and limits: CD4+ repertoires of Susac syndrome patients lacked detectable clonal expansion.

RNA in amounts of about 0.45 to 1 ug was reverse transcribed with random hexamers. TCR beta CDR3 was amplified by immunoSEQ multiplex PCR. This amplification extended across 54 Vbeta and 13 Jbeta segments. TCRdb reanalysed the immunoSEQ multiplex PCR reads using MiXCR and keeps one entry per CDR3 protein. The sample holds over 150,000 distinct CDR3 sequences, 95% to 97% seen once. V lost 1 base to trimming and J lost 7 bases, with 10 bases between them. The CDR3 is 12 amino acids. CDR1 and CDR2 from the germline V gene are SQVTM and ANQGSEA. A remark on this clonotype: Its antigen is not identified.

The chain uses TRBV29-1 and TRBJ2-5; D may correspond to TRBD1 or TRBD2 (5 bases each). Source material: CD4+ T cells from PBMCs. The source of this sequence is a human donor with Susac syndrome. The CDR3 sequence: CSVEGGAGTQYF. The CDR3 DNA sequence: TGCAGCGTTGAAGGGGGCGCGGGGACCCAGTACTTC.